The following is a T cell receptor beta chain sequence with its context. What it binds is not known. The sample originates from a study of T cell responses to AZD1222 COVID-19 vaccine. The study, taken as a whole, reports: In a largely white British group with more females than males, clonal diversity was possibly underestimated.

Repertoires were generated with immunoSEQ multiplex PCR, while TCRdb's copy carries only in-frame clones and drops some. The table lists some 200,000 clones, under 95% of them singletons. The CDR3 contains 17 residues. Germline-derived CDR1 and CDR2 are MNHNS and SASEGT. Trimming removed 2 bases from V and 1 base from J, with 14 bases in between. The TCR was taken from an adult who received the AZD1222 COVID-19 vaccine. The gene calls are TRBV6-1 and TRBJ2-2, with D perhaps assigned TRBD1 or TRBD2 (5 bases each). Sequenced here: peripheral blood, sampled 28 days after the second AZD1222 dose. The CDR3, as DNA: TGTGCCAGCAGTGAAAGTGGGGACCTATTGAACACCGGGGAGCTGTTTTTT. Encoded protein: CASSESGDLLNTGELFF.